This T cell receptor (beta chain) was captured in a study of T cells in Graves' hyperthyroidism and ophthalmopathy. In the case of this clonotype: The antigen is not known.

Authors of the study amplified TCR beta CDR3 regions from RNA transcripts. HTBI primers drove first-round RT-PCR of the TCR CDR3. Via MiXCR, TCRdb re-called the multiplex PCR reads, giving one row per CDR3 protein. The sample lists under 400,000 distinct CDR3 sequences, approximately 13% occurring once. Thyroid ultrasound and orbital computed tomography, with clinical symptoms and serum thyroxine and TRAb, informed diagnoses. Study observations and caveats: Most expanded thyroid clonotypes above 0.001 also appeared in blood.

Sample: blood. The origin of this receptor is a young woman with Graves' hyperthyroidism.

This CDR3 is CASSVSGTVSYNEQFF. The CDR3 region has the DNA TGTGCCAGCAGCGTATCCGGGACCGTGTCCTACAATGAGCAGTTCTTC. The genes are TRBV7-9 and TRBJ2-1, with D perhaps TRBD1 or TRBD2 (5 bases each). The CDR3 is 16 amino acids. The germline V gene encodes CDR1 SEHNR and CDR2 FQNEAQ (reference sequence). The V end was cut by 5 bases, the J end by 1 base, with 15 bases between. Together with reference TRBV7-9 and TRBJ2-1, the CDR3 gives the full variable domain: DTGVSQNPRHKITKRGQNVTFRCDPISEHNRLYWYRQTLGQGPEFLTYFQNEAQLEKSRLLSDRFSAERPKGSFSTLEIQRTEQGDSAMYLCASSVSGTVSYNEQFFGPGTRLTVL.